The 6 T cell receptor beta chains below all came from one sample that was sequenced in a study of HIV-infected patients and healthy controls. Follow-up blood was drawn about 14 weeks, roughly three months, after antiretroviral therapy began. Whole blood was used without fractionation, so all unsorted peripheral T cells were included. Reverse transcription used 450 to 650 ng RNA and constant-region primers for alpha and beta. Using multiplexing indices, alpha and beta chain libraries were generated apart by chain-specific third strand synthesis. From the 5' RACE reads, TCRdb called clonotypes with MiXCR, one entry per CDR3 protein. The sample includes thousands of distinct CDR3 sequences, more than 5.5% of them seen just once. The sample in question was blood, obtained during antiretroviral therapy. These receptors were obtained from an adult with HIV infection.

The genes are TRBV28 and TRBJ2-3, with 9 bases aligning to TRBD2. This CDR3 is 16 amino acids long. The V segment lost 2 bases and the J segment 4 bases; nucleotides outside the gene matches: 7. The germline CDR1 and CDR2 sequences are MDHEN and SYDVKM. CDR3 loop: CASSLRAGGPADTQYF. The CDR3 DNA follows: TGTGCCAGCAGTTTAAGGGCGGGGGGGCCGGCAGATACGCAGTATTTT.

This clonotype is classed as medium-sized. The chain has TRBV6-6 and TRBJ2-7; D call uncertain. Trimming left V 4 bases short and J 5 bases short, with 9 bases between. From germline, CDR1 is MNHNY and CDR2 SVGAGI (reference sequence). The CDR3 extends over 12 amino acids. CDR3 bases: TGTGCCAGCAGTTCGGCCCCCCACGAGCAGTACTTC. Its protein is CASSSAPHEQYF.

The rearrangement links TRBV19 to TRBJ1-5; the D gene is possibly TRBD1 (5 bases). Germline V gene sequence: CDR1 LNHDA, CDR2 SQIVND (reference sequence). The CDR3 runs to 12 residues. Trimming took off 7 bases at V and 6 bases at J, with 10 bases between the two ends. The CDR3 protein is CASTQGGQPQHF. CDR3 coding DNA: TGTGCCAGTACCCAGGGCGGTCAGCCCCAGCATTTT.

This clonotype is judged medium-sized. This rearrangement joins TRBV7-9 to TRBJ1-2; TRBD1 matches 10 bases. The V segment lost 5 bases and the J segment 5 bases; nucleotides outside the gene matches: 8. The CDR3 runs to 15 residues. CDR1 SEHNR and CDR2 FQNEAQ come from the germline V gene (reference sequence). The CDR3 DNA sequence: TGTGCCAGCAGCCCAGAGACAGGGGGCGCGTATGGCTACACCTTC. It yields the protein CASSPETGGAYGYTF.

This clonotype is medium-sized in the sample. The chain joins TRBV28 to TRBJ1-1; no reliable D call. V gave up 5 bases and J gave up 1 base, with 14 bases separating them. The germline gives CDR1 MDHEN, CDR2 SYDVKM. This CDR3 is built from 15 residues. CDR3 coding DNA: TGTGCCAGCAGTCCCATTGGGCACCGGAACACTGAAGCTTTCTTT. Amino acids: CASSPIGHRNTEAFF. The variable domain in full, completed from reference TRBV28 and TRBJ1-1, reads DVKVTQSSRYLVKRTGEKVFLECVQDMDHENMFWYRQDPGLGLRLIYFSYDVKMKEKGDIPEGYSVSREKKERFSLILESASTNQTSMYLCASSPIGHRNTEAFFGQGTRLTVV.

At least ten counts were recorded for this clonotype. V usage is TRBV27 and J usage is TRBJ2-7; 7 bases line up with TRBD2. The CDR3 loop spans 13 amino acids. V was clipped by 7 bases and J by 4 bases; unmatched bases: 7. Germline lookup yields CDR1 MNHEY and CDR2 SMNVEV (reference sequence). The CDR3 DNA reads TGTGCCAGCAAGGGAGGGAGTAAGTACGAGCAGTACTTC. Protein product: CASKGGSKYEQYF.